These T cell receptor beta chains were read from a single sample in a study of immune characterization of retroperitoneal liposarcoma. TCRdb re-called the PCR reads with MiXCR, one entry per CDR3 protein. This table has 8,200 or so distinct CDR3 sequences, roughly 41% appearing once. Sequenced input: tumor tissue. Receptor source: a male donor with retroperitoneal liposarcoma. Each CDR3 is given with its conserved first and last residue. Fields, in order: J gene, V gene, clone size, D gene, CDR3 protein, CDR3 DNA. D genes are given only for firm matches. The size entry is marked missing in some rows and otherwise reads once, few, many or a size class.

j_gene: TRBJ2-5; v_gene: TRBV4-1; abundance: once; d_gene: .; CDR3aa: CASSQGLGRTASSYNEQYF; CDR3nt: TGCGCCAGCAGCCAAGGCCTGGGGAGGACGGCGAGCTCCTACAATGAGCAGTACTTC
j_gene: TRBJ2-1; v_gene: TRBV6-1; abundance: medium-sized; d_gene: TRBD2; CDR3aa: CASSLGLAGGPGNEQFF; CDR3nt: TGTGCCAGCAGTTTGGGACTAGCGGGGGGGCCGGGGAATGAGCAGTTCTTC
j_gene: TRBJ2-1; v_gene: TRBV12-3/TRBV12-4; abundance: .; d_gene: TRBD1; CDR3aa: CASSPTGRIYEQFF; CDR3nt: TGTGCCAGCAGTCCGACAGGGAGAATCTACGAGCAGTTCTTC
j_gene: TRBJ2-6; v_gene: TRBV6-1; abundance: .; d_gene: TRBD1; CDR3aa: CASGADRAKSGANVLTF; CDR3nt: TGTGCCAGCGGAGCCGACAGGGCGAAATCTGGGGCCAACGTCCTGACTTTC
j_gene: TRBJ2-7; v_gene: TRBV11-2; abundance: .; d_gene: TRBD2; CDR3aa: CASTPGTSGLNEQYF; CDR3nt: TGTGCCAGCACCCCCGGGACTAGCGGACTCAATGAGCAGTACTTC
j_gene: TRBJ2-1; v_gene: TRBV10-3; abundance: .; d_gene: TRBD2; CDR3aa: CAISEASGIGGNEQFF; CDR3nt: TGTGCCATCAGTGAGGCTAGCGGAATCGGGGGCAATGAGCAGTTCTTC
j_gene: TRBJ2-4; v_gene: TRBV7-8; abundance: .; d_gene: .; CDR3aa: CASSLTRENIQYF; CDR3nt: TGTGCCAGCAGCTTAACCCGGGAAAACATTCAGTACTTC
j_gene: TRBJ1-1; v_gene: TRBV6-1; abundance: few; d_gene: TRBD1; CDR3aa: CASSGGTEAFF; CDR3nt: TGTGCCAGTTCAGGGGGCACTGAAGCTTTCTTT
j_gene: TRBJ1-1; v_gene: TRBV12-3/TRBV12-4; abundance: .; d_gene: .; CDR3aa: CASSFPTGNTEAFF; CDR3nt: TGTGCCAGCAGTTTCCCGACAGGGAACACTGAAGCTTTCTTT
j_gene: TRBJ2-6; v_gene: TRBV7-2; abundance: medium-sized; d_gene: .; CDR3aa: CASSPRRGPGANVLTF; CDR3nt: TGTGCCAGCAGCCCAAGGCGGGGTCCTGGGGCCAACGTCCTGACTTTC
j_gene: TRBJ2-4; v_gene: TRBV6-1; abundance: few; d_gene: TRBD2; CDR3aa: CASSGGTKVNIQYF; CDR3nt: TGTGCCAGCAGTGGAGGGACTAAGGTGAACATTCAGTACTTC
j_gene: TRBJ2-7; v_gene: TRBV6-1; abundance: medium-sized; d_gene: TRBD1; CDR3aa: CASSPLDRGEQYF; CDR3nt: TGTGCCAGCAGCCCCCTCGACAGGGGCGAGCAGTACTTC
j_gene: TRBJ2-6; v_gene: TRBV6-6; abundance: .; d_gene: .; CDR3aa: CASSYSLGSSGANVLTF; CDR3nt: TGTGCCAGCAGTTACTCGTTGGGGAGCTCTGGGGCCAACGTCCTGACTTTC
j_gene: TRBJ1-2; v_gene: TRBV7-2; abundance: few; d_gene: .; CDR3aa: CASSSDRYGYTF; CDR3nt: TGTGCCAGCAGCTCAGACAGATATGGCTACACCTTC
j_gene: TRBJ2-1; v_gene: TRBV11-3; abundance: medium-sized; d_gene: .; CDR3aa: CASSLDLVADPQDEQFF; CDR3nt: TGTGCCAGCAGCTTAGATCTTGTGGCCGACCCGCAGGACGAGCAGTTCTTC
j_gene: TRBJ2-5; v_gene: TRBV7-8; abundance: .; d_gene: .; CDR3aa: CASSLSRRVTVLVSETQYF; CDR3nt: TGTGCCAGCAGCTTAAGTCGCAGGGTGACCGTTTTGGTTAGTGAGACCCAGTACTTC
j_gene: TRBJ2-5; v_gene: TRBV7-9; abundance: .; d_gene: TRBD2; CDR3aa: CASSPQRGAVEEQYF; CDR3nt: TGTGCCAGCAGCCCGCAGCGGGGGGCCGTAGAGGAGCAGTACTTC
j_gene: TRBJ2-7; v_gene: TRBV6-1; abundance: medium-sized; d_gene: .; CDR3aa: CASSAYAVLYNEQYF; CDR3nt: TGTGCCAGCAGTGCCTATGCGGTACTCTACAATGAGCAGTACTTC
j_gene: TRBJ1-1; v_gene: TRBV6-1; abundance: few; d_gene: .; CDR3aa: CASSEVPGRYTEAFF; CDR3nt: TGTGCCAGCAGTGAAGTACCGGGACGGTACACTGAAGCTTTCTTT
j_gene: TRBJ1-5; v_gene: TRBV6-1; abundance: .; d_gene: .; CDR3aa: CASSAGAHQPQHF; CDR3nt: TGTGCCAGCAGTGCAGGGGCCCATCAGCCCCAGCATTTT
j_gene: TRBJ1-1; v_gene: TRBV6-5; abundance: few; d_gene: .; CDR3aa: CASSELGDTEAFF; CDR3nt: TGTGCCAGCAGTGAACTGGGTGACACTGAAGCTTTCTTT
j_gene: TRBJ2-7; v_gene: TRBV6-1; abundance: medium-sized; d_gene: .; CDR3aa: CASRSWVSSYNEQYF; CDR3nt: TGTGCCAGCAGGTCGTGGGTTAGTTCCTACAATGAGCAGTACTTC
j_gene: TRBJ2-7; v_gene: TRBV6-8; abundance: .; d_gene: .; CDR3aa: CATAGFNNEQYF; CDR3nt: TGTGCCACCGCGGGATTCAACAATGAGCAGTACTTC
j_gene: TRBJ2-1; v_gene: TRBV12-3/TRBV12-4; abundance: .; d_gene: .; CDR3aa: CASSSGLLQFF; CDR3nt: TGTGCCAGCAGTTCGGGACTCCTCCAGTTCTTC
j_gene: TRBJ2-7; v_gene: TRBV6-1; abundance: few; d_gene: TRBD2; CDR3aa: CASTTKRGTSGFNEQYF; CDR3nt: TGTGCCAGCACAACCAAGCGCGGGACTAGCGGGTTTAATGAGCAGTACTTC
j_gene: TRBJ2-1; v_gene: TRBV7-2; abundance: .; d_gene: TRBD2; CDR3aa: CASSLTSGGGETQFF; CDR3nt: TGTGCCAGCAGCTTAACTAGCGGGGGCGGGGAGACCCAGTTCTTC
j_gene: TRBJ2-7; v_gene: TRBV7-6; abundance: .; d_gene: .; CDR3aa: CASSPPLDTYEQYF; CDR3nt: TGTGCCAGCAGCCCCCCACTAGATACCTACGAGCAGTACTTC
j_gene: TRBJ2-7; v_gene: TRBV6-2/TRBV6-3; abundance: few; d_gene: .; CDR3aa: CASRYMPTSEQYF; CDR3nt: TGTGCCAGCAGGTACATGCCTACCTCCGAGCAGTACTTC
j_gene: TRBJ2-2; v_gene: TRBV6-1; abundance: .; d_gene: TRBD1; CDR3aa: CASSRRDRTGELFF; CDR3nt: TGTGCCAGCAGCCGCCGGGACAGGACCGGGGAGCTGTTTTTT
j_gene: TRBJ2-7; v_gene: TRBV6-1; abundance: medium-sized; d_gene: .; CDR3aa: CASVGGDSSYEQYF; CDR3nt: TGTGCCTCGGTGGGGGGGGACAGCTCCTACGAGCAGTACTTC
j_gene: TRBJ2-1; v_gene: TRBV6-1; abundance: medium-sized; d_gene: .; CDR3aa: CASSETWQSYNEQFF; CDR3nt: TGTGCCAGCAGTGAAACATGGCAGTCCTACAATGAGCAGTTCTTC
j_gene: TRBJ2-1; v_gene: TRBV25-1; abundance: few; d_gene: .; CDR3aa: CASSVLQGNYNEQFF; CDR3nt: TGTGCCAGCAGTGTTTTGCAGGGGAACTACAATGAGCAGTTCTTC
j_gene: TRBJ2-1; v_gene: TRBV6-2/TRBV6-3; abundance: .; d_gene: .; CDR3aa: CASSLQGSKNIQFF; CDR3nt: TGTGCCAGCAGTTTACAGGGTTCCAAAAACATTCAGTTCTTC
j_gene: TRBJ2-3; v_gene: TRBV6-1; abundance: few; d_gene: .; CDR3aa: CASSVRGRTDTQYF; CDR3nt: TGTGCCAGCAGTGTCAGGGGAAGGACAGATACGCAGTATTTT
j_gene: TRBJ2-1; v_gene: TRBV11-2; abundance: few; d_gene: TRBD1; CDR3aa: CASSLVVGTGNLEQFF; CDR3nt: TGTGCCAGCAGCTTAGTCGTTGGGACAGGGAACCTTGAGCAGTTCTTC
j_gene: TRBJ2-1; v_gene: TRBV6-1; abundance: .; d_gene: .; CDR3aa: CASNRQVYSSYNEQFF; CDR3nt: TGTGCCAGCAACCGACAGGTCTACAGCTCCTACAATGAGCAGTTCTTC
j_gene: TRBJ2-1; v_gene: TRBV25-1; abundance: few; d_gene: TRBD2; CDR3aa: CASSDPTAGGRNEQFF; CDR3nt: TGTGCCAGCAGTGACCCCACAGCGGGAGGCCGGAATGAGCAGTTCTTC
j_gene: TRBJ2-1; v_gene: TRBV6-1; abundance: .; d_gene: TRBD2; CDR3aa: CASSERGGGSSYEQFF; CDR3nt: TGTGCCAGCAGCGAAAGGGGCGGGGGGAGCTCCTACGAGCAGTTCTTC
j_gene: TRBJ2-5; v_gene: TRBV6-1; abundance: few; d_gene: TRBD2; CDR3aa: CASSLGLAGAETQYF; CDR3nt: TGTGCCAGCAGTTTGGGACTAGCGGGAGCAGAGACCCAGTACTTC
j_gene: TRBJ2-5; v_gene: TRBV6-5; abundance: .; d_gene: TRBD2; CDR3aa: CASTPVAGETQYF; CDR3nt: TGTGCCAGCACCCCAGTAGCGGGAGAGACCCAGTACTTC
j_gene: TRBJ2-4; v_gene: TRBV4-1; abundance: .; d_gene: .; CDR3aa: CASSQGVQGAAKNIQYF; CDR3nt: TGCGCCAGCAGCCAAGGGGTACAGGGCGCGGCCAAAAACATTCAGTACTTC
j_gene: TRBJ2-5; v_gene: TRBV6-1; abundance: few; d_gene: TRBD1; CDR3aa: CASTLNRGDRAQYF; CDR3nt: TGTGCCAGCACTCTGAACAGGGGTGATAGGGCCCAGTACTTC
j_gene: TRBJ2-5; v_gene: TRBV6-1; abundance: medium-sized; d_gene: TRBD2; CDR3aa: CASSEETSGGVQETQYF; CDR3nt: TGTGCCAGCAGTGAGGAGACTAGCGGGGGGGTCCAAGAGACCCAGTACTTC
j_gene: TRBJ2-7; v_gene: TRBV7-2; abundance: medium-sized; d_gene: TRBD2; CDR3aa: CASSLKPSGTHEQYF; CDR3nt: TGTGCCAGCAGCTTAAAGCCTAGCGGTACTCACGAGCAGTACTTC
j_gene: TRBJ2-1; v_gene: TRBV7-6; abundance: .; d_gene: TRBD2; CDR3aa: CASSLSVASGSVETQFF; CDR3nt: TGTGCCAGCAGCTTAAGTGTGGCTAGCGGGAGTGTAGAGACCCAGTTCTTC
j_gene: TRBJ2-3; v_gene: TRBV12-3/TRBV12-4; abundance: medium-sized; d_gene: .; CDR3aa: CASTPSGTDTQYF; CDR3nt: TGTGCCAGCACCCCATCGGGCACAGATACGCAGTATTTT
j_gene: TRBJ1-6; v_gene: TRBV6-1; abundance: .; d_gene: .; CDR3aa: CASSEGWGSNSPLHF; CDR3nt: TGTGCCAGCAGTGAAGGATGGGGTTCTAATTCACCCCTCCACTTT
j_gene: TRBJ2-7; v_gene: TRBV7-2; abundance: medium-sized; d_gene: .; CDR3aa: CASSLAQGEQYF; CDR3nt: TGTGCCAGCAGCTTAGCGCAGGGTGAGCAGTACTTC
j_gene: TRBJ2-1; v_gene: TRBV18; abundance: .; d_gene: .; CDR3aa: CASSTSGVLSYNEQFF; CDR3nt: TGTGCCAGCTCAACATCAGGGGTCCTCTCCTACAATGAGCAGTTCTTC